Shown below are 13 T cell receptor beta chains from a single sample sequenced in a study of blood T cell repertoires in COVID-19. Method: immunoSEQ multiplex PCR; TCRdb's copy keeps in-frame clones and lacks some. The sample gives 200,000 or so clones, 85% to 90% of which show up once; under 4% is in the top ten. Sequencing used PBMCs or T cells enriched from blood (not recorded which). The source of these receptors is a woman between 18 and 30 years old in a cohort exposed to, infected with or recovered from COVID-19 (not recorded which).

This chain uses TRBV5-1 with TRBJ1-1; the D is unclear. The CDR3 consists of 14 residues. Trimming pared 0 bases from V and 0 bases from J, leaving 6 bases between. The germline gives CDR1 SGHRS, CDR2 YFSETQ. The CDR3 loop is CASSLGSVNTEAFF. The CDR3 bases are TGCGCCAGCAGCTTGGGATCAGTGAACACTGAAGCTTTCTTT.

CDR3 coding DNA: TGTGCCAGCAGCCTCGGGACAGGGGGCGACGAGCAGTACTTC. Translated, it gives CASSLGTGGDEQYF. This sequence joins TRBV11-3 and TRBJ2-7; 12 positions match TRBD1. V was clipped by 5 bases and J by 5 bases; unmatched bases: 4. This CDR3 region has 14 residues. From germline, CDR1 is SGHNT and CDR2 YENEEA.

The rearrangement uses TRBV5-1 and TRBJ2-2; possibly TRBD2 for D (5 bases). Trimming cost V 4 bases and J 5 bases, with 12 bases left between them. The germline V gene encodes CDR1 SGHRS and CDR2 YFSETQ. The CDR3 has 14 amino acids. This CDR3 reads CASSPPKRTGELFF. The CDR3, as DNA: TGCGCCAGCAGCCCCCCCAAGCGGACCGGGGAGCTGTTTTTT.

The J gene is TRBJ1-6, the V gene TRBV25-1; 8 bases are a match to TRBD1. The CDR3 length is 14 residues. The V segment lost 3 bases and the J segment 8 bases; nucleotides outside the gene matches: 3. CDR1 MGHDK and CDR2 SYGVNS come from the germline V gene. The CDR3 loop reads CASSETGAYSPLHF. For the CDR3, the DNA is TGTGCCAGCAGTGAGACAGGGGCGTATTCACCCCTCCACTTT.

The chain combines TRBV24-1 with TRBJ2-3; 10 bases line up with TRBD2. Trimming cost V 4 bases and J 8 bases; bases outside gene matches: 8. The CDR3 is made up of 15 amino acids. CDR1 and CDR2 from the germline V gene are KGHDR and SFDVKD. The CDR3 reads CATSEELAGTGTQYF. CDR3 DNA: TGTGCCACCAGTGAGGAACTAGCGGGGACCGGTACGCAGTATTTT.

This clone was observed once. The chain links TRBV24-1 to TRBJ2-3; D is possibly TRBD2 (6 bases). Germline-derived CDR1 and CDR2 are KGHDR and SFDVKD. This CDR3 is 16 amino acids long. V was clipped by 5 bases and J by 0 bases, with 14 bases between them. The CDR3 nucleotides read TGTGCCACCAGTGGATGGCGGGGATCTAGCACAGATACGCAGTATTTT. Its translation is CATSGWRGSSTDTQYF.

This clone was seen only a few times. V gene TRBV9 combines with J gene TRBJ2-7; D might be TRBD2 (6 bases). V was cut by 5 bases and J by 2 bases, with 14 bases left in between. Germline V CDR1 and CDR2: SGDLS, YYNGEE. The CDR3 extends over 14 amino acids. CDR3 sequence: CASSTSGVPYEQYF. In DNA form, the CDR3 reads TGTGCCAGCAGTACCTCGGGGGTCCCCTACGAGCAGTACTTC. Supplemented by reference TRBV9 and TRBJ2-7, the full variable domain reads DSGVTQTPKHLITATGQRVTLRCSPRSGDLSVYWYQQSLDQGLQFLIQYYNGEERAKGNILERFSAQQFPDLHSELNLSSLELGDSALYFCASSTSGVPYEQYFGPGTRLTVT.

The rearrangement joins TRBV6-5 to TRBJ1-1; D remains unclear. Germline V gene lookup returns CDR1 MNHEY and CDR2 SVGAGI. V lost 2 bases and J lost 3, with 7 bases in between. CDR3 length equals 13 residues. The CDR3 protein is CASSYAVDTEAFF. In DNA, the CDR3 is TGTGCCAGCAGTTACGCGGTTGACACTGAAGCTTTCTTT.

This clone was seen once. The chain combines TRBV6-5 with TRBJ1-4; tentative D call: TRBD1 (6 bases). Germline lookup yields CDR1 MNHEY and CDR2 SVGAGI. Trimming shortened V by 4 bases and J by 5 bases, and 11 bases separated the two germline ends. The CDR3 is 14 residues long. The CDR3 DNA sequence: TGTGCCAGCAGTTTAGGGAGGGGGAATGAAAAACTGTTTTTT. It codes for CASSLGRGNEKLFF.

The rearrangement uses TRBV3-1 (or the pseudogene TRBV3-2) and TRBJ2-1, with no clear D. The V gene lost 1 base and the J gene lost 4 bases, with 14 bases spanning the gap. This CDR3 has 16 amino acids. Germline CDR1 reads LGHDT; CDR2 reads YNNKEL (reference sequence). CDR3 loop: CASSQGRSQTYNEQFF. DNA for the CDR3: TGTGCCAGCAGCCAAGGACGTAGCCAGACGTACAATGAGCAGTTCTTC.

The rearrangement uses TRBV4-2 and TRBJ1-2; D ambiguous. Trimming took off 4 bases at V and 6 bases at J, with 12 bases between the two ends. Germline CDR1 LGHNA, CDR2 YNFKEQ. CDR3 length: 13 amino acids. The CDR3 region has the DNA TGTGCCAGCAGCCCCCAGGTTTTGGATGGCTACACCTTC. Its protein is CASSPQVLDGYTF.

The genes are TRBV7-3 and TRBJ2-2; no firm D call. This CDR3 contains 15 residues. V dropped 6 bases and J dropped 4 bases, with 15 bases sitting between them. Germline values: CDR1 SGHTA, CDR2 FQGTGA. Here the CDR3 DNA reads TGTGCCAGCAGTGCCCATGATACGGGCACCGGGGAGCTGTTTTTT. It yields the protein CASSAHDTGTGELFF.

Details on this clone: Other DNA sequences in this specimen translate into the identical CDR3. The CDR3 nucleotides are TGTGCCAGCAGTTTGGGACAGGGCAATCAGCCCCAGCATTTT. This gives the protein CASSLGQGNQPQHF. V and J are TRBV28 and TRBJ1-5, with TRBD1 matching over 8 bases. Trimming removed 3 bases from V and 2 bases from J; junction bases left unmatched: 0. The CDR3 consists of 14 residues. CDR1 is MDHEN and CDR2 is SYDVKM in the germline V gene.